Each of the 19 T cell receptor beta chains below was sequenced from the same sample in a study of cytomegalovirus exposure and HLA in healthy donors. PCR employed 60 Vbeta and 13 Jbeta primers. TCRdb's copy holds only in-frame clones and misses some; the assay was immunoSEQ multiplex PCR. Its table lists 85,000 to 90,000 clones. The sequencing sample was made of PBMCs. These receptors all stem from a man between 50 and 59 years old in good health and CMV-seropositive.

The chain uses TRBV7-9 and TRBJ2-3, with 7 bases identical to TRBD2. The V gene's germline CDR1 is SEHNR and CDR2 FQNEAQ (reference sequence). With V trimmed by 3 bases and J by 2 bases, 5 bases remained unmatched. The CDR3 totals 15 residues. CDR3 loop: CASSFGGGLTDTQYF. CDR3 sequence (DNA): TGTGCCAGCAGCTTCGGGGGAGGGCTCACAGATACGCAGTATTTT.

The J gene is TRBJ2-2, the V gene TRBV7-2, with D possibly TRBD2 on 5 matching bases. This CDR3 is built from 14 residues. The ends were cut back, 6 bases at V and 4 bases at J, with 12 bases in the middle. CDR1 is SGHTA, CDR2 FQGNSA, per germline. The CDR3 loop is CASRGLASTGELFF. As DNA, the CDR3 is TGTGCCAGCAGGGGGTTAGCGTCCACCGGGGAGCTGTTTTTT.

The rearrangement links TRBV7-9 to TRBJ1-2; TRBD1 matches at 7 bases. V lost 5 bases and J lost 8; bases outside the gene matches: 8. Per germline, CDR1 SEHNR and CDR2 FQNEAQ (reference sequence). The CDR3 has 13 amino acids. CDR3: CASSQTGDGGYTF. As DNA, the CDR3 is TGTGCCAGCAGCCAAACAGGGGATGGCGGCTACACCTTC. The whole variable domain, filled in from reference TRBV7-9 and TRBJ1-2, reads DTGVSQNPRHKITKRGQNVTFRCDPISEHNRLYWYRQTLGQGPEFLTYFQNEAQLEKSRLLSDRFSAERPKGSFSTLEIQRTEQGDSAMYLCASSQTGDGGYTFGSGTRLTVV.

The CDR3 is CSVAGQGSHEQYV. CDR3 nucleotide sequence: TGCAGCGTCGCTGGACAGGGGTCGCACGAGCAGTACGTC. V is TRBV29-1 and J is TRBJ2-7, with 9 bases identical to TRBD1. Trimming at V came to 6 bases and at J to 5 bases, leaving 8 bases not matched to a gene. Germline V gene data show CDR1 as SQVTM and CDR2 as ANQGSEA. This CDR3 is 13 amino acids long.

The chain joins TRBV5-6 to TRBJ1-5; D is possibly TRBD1 (5 bases). The CDR3 loop spans 16 amino acids. Trimming removed 3 bases from V and 1 base from J, with 14 bases in between. Germline V gene lookup returns CDR1 SGHDT and CDR2 YYEEEE. The CDR3: CASSWMGGRSNQPQHF. The CDR3 bases are TGTGCCAGCAGCTGGATGGGGGGACGAAGCAATCAGCCCCAGCATTTT.

This chain links TRBV6-1 with TRBJ2-7; 11 bases line up with TRBD2. The CDR3 runs 16 residues. Germline V gene lookup returns CDR1 MNHNS and CDR2 SASEGT. V was clipped by 4 bases and J by 1 base; unmatched bases: 6. The chain's CDR3 is CASSGGGLAVSYEQYF. The CDR3 DNA reads TGTGCCAGCAGTGGGGGGGGACTAGCGGTTTCCTACGAGCAGTACTTC.

The chain employs TRBV29-1 and TRBJ2-1; D remains ambiguous. CDR3 size: 14 residues. Germline V CDR1 and CDR2: SQVTM, ANQGSEA. Trimming removed 4 bases at V and 0 bases at J, with 10 bases between. CDR3 protein: CSVATVSSYNEQFF. CDR3 nucleotide sequence: TGCAGCGTTGCTACGGTGAGCTCCTACAATGAGCAGTTCTTC.

The rearrangement uses TRBV2 and TRBJ2-7, with D possibly matching TRBD1 (6 bases). This CDR3 has 13 amino acids. The V end lost 4 bases, the J end lost 2 bases, and 9 bases lay between the germline ends. Germline lookup yields CDR1 SNHLY and CDR2 FYNNEI. The CDR3 bases are TGTGCCAGCAGTGGGTCAGGGGCCTACGAGCAGTACTTC. Encoded protein: CASSGSGAYEQYF.

The chain links TRBV4-3 to TRBJ1-1; D unresolved. CDR1 and CDR2 (germline): LGHNA, YSLEER. Trimming pared 2 bases from V and 2 bases from J, leaving 9 bases between. The CDR3 loop spans 14 amino acids. The CDR3 DNA reads TGCGCCAGCAGCCAACAGCTAGAAAACACTGAAGCTTTCTTT. This translates into CASSQQLENTEAFF.

The rearrangement links TRBV19 to TRBJ1-5; 10 nucleotides agree with TRBD1. Germline V gene lookup returns CDR1 LNHDA and CDR2 SQIVND (reference sequence). CDR3 size: 15 residues. V lost 5 bases and J lost 3; bases outside the gene matches: 4. The CDR3 DNA follows: TGTGCCAGTAGTTTCGGGACAGGGGACAATCAGCCCCAGCATTTT. This translates into CASSFGTGDNQPQHF. Full variable domain (outside the CDR3, taken from reference TRBV19 and TRBJ1-5): DGGITQSPKYLFRKEGQNVTLSCEQNLNHDAMYWYRQDPGQGLRLIYYSQIVNDFQKGDIAEGYSVSREKKESFPLTVTSAQKNPTAFYLCASSFGTGDNQPQHFGDGTRLSIL.

The gene calls are TRBV5-1 and TRBJ1-4; 11 bases are shared with TRBD1. The trim removed 4 bases at V and 8 bases at J, leaving 7 bases unmatched. The CDR3 is 15 amino acids. Germline V CDR1 and CDR2: SGHRS, YFSETQ. CDR3 region: CASSLMGQGEEKLFF. The CDR3 region has the DNA TGCGCCAGCAGCCTGATGGGACAGGGGGAGGAAAAACTGTTTTTT.

This rearrangement joins TRBV11-2 to TRBJ1-2; D ambiguous. The germline V gene has CDR1 SGHAT and CDR2 FQNNGV. This CDR3 is 13 amino acids long. Trimming removed 5 bases at V and 0 bases at J, with 7 bases between. CDR3 in DNA: TGTGCCAGCAGCCACGACACTAACTATGGCTACACCTTC. Amino acids: CASSHDTNYGYTF.

The CDR3 loop reads CASTSGFIAGELFF. The CDR3, as DNA: TGTGCCAGCACCTCGGGGTTTATAGCCGGGGAGCTGTTTTTT. The chain recombines TRBV25-1 with TRBJ2-2, with D perhaps matching TRBD2 (5 bases). The germline V gene encodes CDR1 MGHDK and CDR2 SYGVNS. This CDR3 is built from 14 residues. Between the trimmed V and J ends, which lost 7 bases and 6 bases, there was a span of 15 bases.

CDR3 DNA sequence: TGTGCCTGGAGCGGACTGGGTGTCGTGCAGTACTTC. This translates into CAWSGLGVVQYF. The chain uses TRBV30 and TRBJ2-7; the D gene is possibly TRBD2 (5 bases). V was trimmed by 3 bases and J by 9 bases, leaving 15 bases between them. Per germline, CDR1 GTSNPN and CDR2 SVGIG (reference sequence). The CDR3 extends over 12 amino acids.

The V call is TRBV11-3, the J call TRBJ2-1, with 8 nucleotides matching TRBD2. CDR3 size: 14 residues. The germline V gene has CDR1 SGHNT and CDR2 YENEEA. Trimming cost V 5 bases and J 7 bases; bases outside gene matches: 7. This chain's CDR3 is CASSLSGGVNEQFF. CDR3 DNA sequence: TGTGCCAGCAGCCTGTCGGGAGGGGTAAATGAGCAGTTCTTC.

CDR3: CAWKMGAGTGELFF. The CDR3 DNA reads as TGTGCCTGGAAAATGGGGGCAGGCACCGGGGAGCTGTTTTTT. The chain uses TRBV30 and TRBJ2-2, with a weak D call TRBD1 (6 bases). The length of the CDR3 is 14 residues. Germline assignment: CDR1 GTSNPN and CDR2 SVGIG (reference sequence). The V end was cut by 4 bases, the J end by 4 bases, with 13 bases between.

This rearrangement joins TRBV2 to TRBJ2-7; D might be TRBD1 (5 bases). CDR3 length: 13 amino acids. CDR1 is SNHLY, CDR2 FYNNEI, per germline. Trimming stripped 6 bases from V and 2 bases from J, with 11 bases between. The CDR3 region is CASRSGSTYEQYF. CDR3 nucleotides: TGTGCCAGCAGGTCAGGGTCCACCTACGAGCAGTACTTC.

J is TRBJ2-1 and V is TRBV25-1; TRBD1 matches at 8 bases. The CDR3 extends over 14 amino acids. Trimming took 4 bases from V and 9 from J; bases not matched to a gene: 8. CDR1 MGHDK and CDR2 SYGVNS come from the germline V gene. The CDR3 loop reads CASSGQGARSEQFF. The CDR3 DNA reads TGTGCCAGCAGTGGTCAGGGGGCTAGGAGTGAGCAGTTCTTC.

V usage is TRBV19 and J usage is TRBJ2-7, with TRBD2 matching 14 bases. With V trimmed by 8 bases and J by 5 bases, 2 bases remained unmatched. CDR1 is LNHDA and CDR2 is SQIVND in the germline V gene (reference sequence). This CDR3 spans 13 amino acids. CDR3 residues: CASGTSGSHEQYF. CDR3 DNA: TGTGCCAGTGGGACTAGCGGGAGCCACGAGCAGTACTTC.